This T cell receptor beta chain was captured in a study of beta chain features in type 1 diabetes. V shed 6 bases and J 5 bases; nucleotides not matched to a gene: 5. CDR1 and CDR2 (germline): SNHLY, FYNNEI. CDR3 length equals 14 residues. CD4+ naive, central memory, regulatory and stem cell-like memory cells were sorted via CD45RO/CCR7/CD25/CD127/CD95/CD27. Purity of each sorted population was above 98%. As to this clone: Antigen unknown.

Every isolated RNA sample was fully reverse transcribed, so sequencing captured expressed TCRB transcripts. This table comes from immunoSEQ multiplex PCR, and its TCRdb copy is limited to in-frame clones, with some not included. The profile shows under 950,000 clones, roughly 17% of them singletons. The study, taken as a whole, reports: For cells with high TCR expression, cDNA sequencing could yield over-representation.

This clonotype was obtained from a woman younger than 35 in good health. The sequenced sample consisted of naive CD4+ T cells from blood. The rearrangement links TRBV2 to TRBJ1-3, with 9 bases lining up with TRBD1. The CDR3 region is CASSAGQGRNTIYF. CDR3 sequence (DNA): TGTGCCAGCAGCGCGGGACAGGGCAGAAACACCATATATTTT.